The sample holds one count of the clone carrying this T cell receptor (beta chain). Its antigen remains unknown. This sample stems from a study of cytomegalovirus exposure and HLA in healthy donors. As for the study in general: The same platform as the roughly 630 first-cohort repertoires was used for the 120 validation repertoires, a later analysis reported.

Assay used: immunoSEQ multiplex PCR; TCRdb lists only in-frame clones, some missing. The data hold 100,000 to 150,000 clones, with approximately 95% observed a single time. Trimming pared 6 bases from V and 4 bases from J, leaving 19 bases between. This CDR3 region has 15 residues. CDR1 and CDR2 from the germline V gene are MDHEN and SYDVKM. General study results and limits: The TCR clusters that emerged in the first cohort tended, a later analysis found, to co-occur in the 110 or so validation repertoires. Cytomegalovirus association was assigned to more than 150 TCR beta chains.

The clonotype comes from a man younger than 35 in good health and CMV-seronegative. V usage is TRBV28 and J usage is TRBJ2-7; D is unclear. The material sequenced was PBMCs. This chain's CDR3 is CASSFPTSKPYEQYF. The DNA for the CDR3 is TGTGCCAGCAGCTTCCCAACTTCGAAGCCGTACGAGCAGTACTTC.